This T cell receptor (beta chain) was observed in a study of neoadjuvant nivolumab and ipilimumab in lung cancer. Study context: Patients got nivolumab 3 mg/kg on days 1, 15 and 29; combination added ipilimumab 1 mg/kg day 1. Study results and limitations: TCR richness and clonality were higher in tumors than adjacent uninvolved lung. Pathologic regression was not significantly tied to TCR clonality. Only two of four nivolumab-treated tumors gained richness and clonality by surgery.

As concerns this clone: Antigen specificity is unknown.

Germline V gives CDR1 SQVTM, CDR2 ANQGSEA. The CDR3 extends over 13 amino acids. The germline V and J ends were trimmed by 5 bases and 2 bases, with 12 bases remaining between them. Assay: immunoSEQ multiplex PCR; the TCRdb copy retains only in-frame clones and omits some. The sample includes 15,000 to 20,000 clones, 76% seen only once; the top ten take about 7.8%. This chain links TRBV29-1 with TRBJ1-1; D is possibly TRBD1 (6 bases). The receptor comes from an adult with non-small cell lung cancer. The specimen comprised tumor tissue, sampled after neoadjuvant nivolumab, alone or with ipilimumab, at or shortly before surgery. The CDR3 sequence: CSVLTTGNTEAFF. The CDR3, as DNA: TGCAGCGTTTTAACGACAGGCAACACTGAAGCTTTCTTT. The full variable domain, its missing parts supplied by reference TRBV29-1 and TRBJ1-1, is SAVISQKPSRDICQRGTSLTIQCQVDSQVTMMFWYRQQPGQSLTLIATANQGSEATYESGFVIDKFPISRPNLTFSTLTVSNMSPEDSSIYLCSVLTTGNTEAFFGQGTRLTVV.